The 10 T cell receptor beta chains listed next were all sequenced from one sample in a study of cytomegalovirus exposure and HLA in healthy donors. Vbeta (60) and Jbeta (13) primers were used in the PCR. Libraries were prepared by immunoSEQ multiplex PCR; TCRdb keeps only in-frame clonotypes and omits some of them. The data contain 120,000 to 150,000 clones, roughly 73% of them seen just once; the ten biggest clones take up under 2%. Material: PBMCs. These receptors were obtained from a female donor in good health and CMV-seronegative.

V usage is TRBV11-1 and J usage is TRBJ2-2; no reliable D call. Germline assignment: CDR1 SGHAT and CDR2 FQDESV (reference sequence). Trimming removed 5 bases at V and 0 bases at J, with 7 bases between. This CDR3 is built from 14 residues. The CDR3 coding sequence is TGTGCCAGCAGCCCCCTATCGAACACCGGGGAGCTGTTTTTT. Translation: CASSPLSNTGELFF.

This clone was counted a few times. The CDR3 reads CASSPPGTPNEKLFF. The CDR3 DNA sequence: TGCGCCAGCAGTCCCCCCGGGACACCTAATGAAAAACTGTTTTTT. This rearrangement joins TRBV10-2 to TRBJ1-4; a weak D match, TRBD1 (6 bases). The ends were cut back, 5 bases at V and 3 bases at J, with 13 bases in the middle. This CDR3 is built from 15 residues. Per the germline V gene, CDR1 is WSHSY and CDR2 is SAAADI.

The CDR3 loop reads CASSNWDRERDNQPQHF. CDR3 coding DNA: TGTGCCAGCAGCAACTGGGACAGGGAGAGGGACAATCAGCCCCAGCATTTT. The rearrangement joins TRBV21-1 to TRBJ1-5; the DNA was not compared with TRBD1, the D call given in the table. TRBV21-1 counts as a pseudogene. The CDR3 covers 17 residues.

For the CDR3, the DNA is TGTGCCAGCAGCTTAGATCGGAGATCTAGCGGGAGTTTAGAGACCCAGTACTTC. Translating it yields CASSLDRRSSGSLETQYF. The gene calls are TRBV7-9 and TRBJ2-5, with 10 nucleotides matching TRBD2. The J segment lost 4 bases and the V segment lost 1 base, leaving 12 bases of the junction unmatched. CDR3 length: 18 residues. Germline V gene data show CDR1 as SEHNR and CDR2 as FQNEAQ (reference sequence).

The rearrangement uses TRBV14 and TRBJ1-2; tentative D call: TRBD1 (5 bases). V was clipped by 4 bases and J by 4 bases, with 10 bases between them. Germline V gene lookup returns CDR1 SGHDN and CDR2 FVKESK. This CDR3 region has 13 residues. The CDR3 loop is CASSRGPTYGYTF. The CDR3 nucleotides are TGTGCCAGCAGCCGGGGCCCGACCTATGGCTACACCTTC. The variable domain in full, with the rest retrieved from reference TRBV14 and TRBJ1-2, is EAGVTQFPSHSVIEKGQTVTLRCDPISGHDNLYWYRRVMGKEIKFLLHFVKESKQDESGMPNNRFLAERTGGTYSTLKVQPAELEDSGVYFCASSRGPTYGYTFGSGTRLTVV.

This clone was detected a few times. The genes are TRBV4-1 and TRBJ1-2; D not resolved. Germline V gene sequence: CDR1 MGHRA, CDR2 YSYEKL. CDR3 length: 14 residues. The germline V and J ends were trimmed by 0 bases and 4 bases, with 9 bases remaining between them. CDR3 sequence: CASSQDPSVYGYTF. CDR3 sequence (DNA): TGCGCCAGCAGCCAAGATCCGTCGGTCTATGGCTACACCTTC.

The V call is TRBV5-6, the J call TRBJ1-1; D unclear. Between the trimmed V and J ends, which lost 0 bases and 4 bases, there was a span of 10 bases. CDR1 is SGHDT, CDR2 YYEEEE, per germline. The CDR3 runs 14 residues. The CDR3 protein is CASSLAVAVTEAFF. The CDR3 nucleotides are TGTGCCAGCAGCTTGGCCGTGGCTGTCACTGAAGCTTTCTTT.

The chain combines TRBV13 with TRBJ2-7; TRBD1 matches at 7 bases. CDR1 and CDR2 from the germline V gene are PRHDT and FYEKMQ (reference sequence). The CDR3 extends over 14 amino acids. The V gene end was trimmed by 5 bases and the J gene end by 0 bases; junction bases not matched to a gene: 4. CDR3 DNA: TGTGCCAGCAGCCCACGGACAGGCTCCTACGAGCAGTACTTC. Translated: CASSPRTGSYEQYF.

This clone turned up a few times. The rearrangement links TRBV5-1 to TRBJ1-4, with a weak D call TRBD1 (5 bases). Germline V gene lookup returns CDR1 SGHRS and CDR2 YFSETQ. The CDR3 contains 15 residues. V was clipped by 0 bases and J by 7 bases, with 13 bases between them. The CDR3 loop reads CASSLGGDYTEKLFF. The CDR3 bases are TGCGCCAGCAGCTTGGGGGGGGATTATACTGAAAAACTGTTTTTT. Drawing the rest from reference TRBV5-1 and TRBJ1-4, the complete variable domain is KAGVTQTPRYLIKTRGQQVTLSCSPISGHRSVSWYQQTPGQGLQFLFEYFSETQRNKGNFPGRFSGRQFSNSRSEMNVSTLELGDSALYLCASSLGGDYTEKLFFGSGTQLSVL.

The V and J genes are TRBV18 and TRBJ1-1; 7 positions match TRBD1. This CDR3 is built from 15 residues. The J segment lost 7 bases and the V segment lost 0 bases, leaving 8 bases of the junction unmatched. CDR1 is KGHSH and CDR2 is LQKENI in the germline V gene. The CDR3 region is CASSPPTGRFGEAFF. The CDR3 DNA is TGTGCCAGCTCACCACCGACAGGGCGGTTTGGTGAAGCTTTCTTT. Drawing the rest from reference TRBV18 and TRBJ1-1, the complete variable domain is NAGVMQNPRHLVRRRGQEARLRCSPMKGHSHVYWYRQLPEEGLKFMVYLQKENIIDESGMPKERFSAEFPKEGPSILRIQQVVRGDSAAYFCASSPPTGRFGEAFFGQGTRLTVV.